This T cell receptor (beta chain) was retrieved from a study of blood T cells in healthy people across ages. Per germline, CDR1 MNHEY and CDR2 SVGAGI. Germline trimming cut 6 bases from V and 11 bases from J; bases unmatched to any gene: 17. This CDR3 contains 16 residues. Together with a sample-barcoded 5' primer, a J-beta primer mix was included in a second PCR lasting about 7 to 11 cycles. TCRdb redid the calling of the 5' RACE reads with MiXCR, one entry per CDR3 protein. The sample holds about a million distinct CDR3 sequences, 51% seen once. This chain uses TRBV6-5 with TRBJ2-5, with TRBD2 identical over 11 bases. The clonotype originates from a woman aged 55-70 years in good health. Sample: blood. The CDR3 DNA sequence: TGTGCCAGCAGATTAGCGGGAGGGAGAGGGAACAATGAGCAGTACTTC. The encoded protein is CASRLAGGRGNNEQYF.